The clone carrying this TCR beta chain showed up many times. What it recognizes is unknown. TCRdb analysed the 5' RACE reads with MiXCR anew, one entry per CDR3 protein. This table holds about 330,000 distinct CDR3 sequences, 4.1% found once. CDR3 length: 14 amino acids. Unmatched junction bases numbered 8, after V lost 8 bases and J lost 5 bases. Germline loops: CDR1 SGHTA, CDR2 FQGTGA. These data belong to a study of T cells after yellow fever vaccination. Study at large: Fractions containing few cells were prepared with SMART-Seq v4 Ultra Low Input. General observations from the study: Post-booster repertoires contained most primary-vaccination clones again (about 96% CD4, roughly 91% CD8). Clonotypes appearing in both CD4 and CD8 compartments existed, and their share was small. The bulk population could contribute abundant contaminating clonotypes to FACS-sorted repertoires.

The sample consisted of PBMCs, taken 5 days after the yellow fever booster vaccination. The source of this sequence is a young man who received the YFV17D yellow fever vaccine. This chain connects TRBV7-3 to TRBJ1-1; 10 bases fit TRBD1. This CDR3 reads CASVRDRGGTEAFF. The CDR3 DNA sequence: TGTGCCAGCGTCCGGGACAGGGGAGGGACTGAAGCTTTCTTT.